The source of this T cell receptor (beta chain) is a study of cytomegalovirus exposure and HLA in healthy donors. This PCR relied on a set of 60 Vbeta primers and 13 Jbeta primers. TCRdb's table, derived via immunoSEQ multiplex PCR, lists solely in-frame clones and lacks some. The sample lists about 180,000 clones, 65% to 85% occurring once. Germline lookup yields CDR1 SEHNR and CDR2 FQNEAQ (reference sequence). The CDR3 runs 16 residues. The V gene end was trimmed by 5 bases and the J gene end by 1 base; junction bases not matched to a gene: 8. This clone was recorded only once. Specimen: PBMCs. This TCR derives from a girl aged 10 to 17 in good health and CMV-seropositive. The chain recombines TRBV7-9 with TRBJ1-1; TRBD1 matches at 9 bases. Here the CDR3 reads CASSVSQGAGNTEAFF. As DNA, the CDR3 is TGTGCCAGCAGCGTCTCACAGGGGGCCGGGAACACTGAAGCTTTCTTT.